The sequence of this TCR beta chain was determined in a study of blood T cell repertoires in COVID-19. Turning to the study itself: Sites across the United States, Italy and Spain contributed samples from acute and convalescent COVID-19. T cells, B-cell-depleted T cells, or PBMCs supplied cDNA or gDNA.

In the study's own analysis: Estimation of nucleated cell counts relied on the amplification of reference gene primers. Data came from immunoSEQ multiplex PCR; TCRdb stores just in-frame clones and leaves some out. Clonal size and the V and J genes are those of that table, whereas D and trimming came from the DNA. The top ten hold 0.95% to 1.5% of the sample, which has around 400,000 clones, around 89% seen once. CDR1 is ENHRY and CDR2 is SYGVKD in the germline V gene. V was shortened by 7 bases and J by 2 bases, with 2 bases between the two germline ends. The CDR3 runs 11 residues. The chain joins TRBV10-3 to TRBJ2-2; D remains ambiguous. Source material: peripheral blood. This sequence originates from a middle-aged man with acute or convalescent COVID-19. For the CDR3, the DNA is TGTGCCATCACTAACACCGGGGAGCTGTTTTTT. Encoded protein: CAITNTGELFF.